Below are 30 T cell receptor beta chains sequenced from a single sample in a study of T cell repertoires in cytomegalovirus infection. TCRdb used MiXCR to reprocess the reads, holding one entry per CDR3 protein. The data show roughly 320,000 distinct CDR3 sequences, 8% to 9.5% seen once. The specimen sequenced was PBMCs. The receptor source for this set is a human donor in good health (CMV status not recorded). Some clones in this sample may be carry-over from other donors' samples.

This clonotype was counted a few times. The J gene is TRBJ2-5, the V gene TRBV7-9, with 7 nucleotides matching TRBD1. CDR1 SEHNR and CDR2 FQNEAQ come from the germline V gene (reference sequence). V gave up 3 bases and J gave up 1 base; unmatched junction bases: 8. The CDR3 has 16 amino acids. CDR3 in amino acids: CASSFPGTELQETQYF. In nucleotides, the CDR3 is TGTGCCAGCAGCTTTCCGGGGACAGAACTCCAAGAGACCCAGTACTTC. Filled out from reference TRBV7-9 and TRBJ2-5, the complete variable domain reads DTGVSQNPRHKITKRGQNVTFRCDPISEHNRLYWYRQTLGQGPEFLTYFQNEAQLEKSRLLSDRFSAERPKGSFSTLEIQRTEQGDSAMYLCASSFPGTELQETQYFGPGTRLLVL.

This clonotype was recorded at least ten times. The chain joins TRBV6-1 to TRBJ1-5; 11 nucleotides match TRBD1. CDR1 is MNHNS and CDR2 is SASEGT in the germline V gene. J gave up 4 bases and V 7 bases, and 6 bases lay outside the gene matches. There are 15 residues in the CDR3. The CDR3 DNA reads as TGTGCCAGCAAGCCGGGACAGGGGGTGAATCAGCCCCAGCATTTT. This translates into CASKPGQGVNQPQHF.

In this sample, this clonotype turned up a few times. The CDR3 DNA is TGTGCCAGCAGTCAGGTGAACTCCTACGAGCAGTACTTC. Translated, it gives CASSQVNSYEQYF. J is TRBJ2-7 and V is TRBV6-1; D is undetermined. The V end lost 5 bases, the J end lost 0 bases, and 8 bases lay between the germline ends. This CDR3 is 13 amino acids long. The germline CDR1 and CDR2 sequences are MNHNS and SASEGT.

This clonotype was seen ten or more times. The chain combines TRBV7-8 with TRBJ2-3, with TRBD2 matching over 12 bases. The CDR3 has 16 residues. CDR1 is SGHVS and CDR2 is FQNEAQ in the germline V gene. V trimming: 4 bases; J trimming: 2 bases; junction bases outside the gene matches: 4. Here the CDR3 reads CASSSGLAGPTDTQYF. CDR3 nucleotides: TGTGCCAGCAGCTCGGGACTAGCGGGCCCCACAGATACGCAGTATTTT.

This clonotype appeared a few times. The rearrangement links TRBV7-6 to TRBJ1-1; 8 nucleotides align to TRBD1. V shed 4 bases and J 5 bases; nucleotides not matched to a gene: 9. Germline V CDR1 and CDR2: SGHVS, FNYEAQ. The CDR3 loop spans 15 amino acids. The CDR3 spells CASSSGQGWRTEAFF. CDR3 coding DNA: TGTGCCAGCAGCTCCGGACAGGGATGGCGTACTGAAGCTTTCTTT.

This clonotype was counted between two and nine times. The genes are TRBV27 and TRBJ2-5, with TRBD2 matching 12 bases. Germline CDR1 and CDR2: MNHEY and SMNVEV (reference sequence). CDR3 length equals 13 residues. Trimming took 2 bases from V and 13 from J; bases not matched to a gene: 5. The CDR3 protein is CASSLRLAGVRYF. The CDR3 DNA follows: TGTGCCAGCAGTTTAAGACTAGCGGGAGTACGGTACTTC.

CDR3 amino acids: CASSLGTSGADEQFF. The CDR3 coding sequence is TGTGCCAGCAGCTTAGGTACTAGCGGGGCTGATGAGCAGTTCTTC. The V gene is TRBV11-1, the J gene TRBJ2-1; 10 bases are shared with TRBD2. The CDR3 runs to 15 residues. V was clipped by 1 base and J by 8 bases; unmatched bases: 5. Germline V gene sequence: CDR1 SGHAT, CDR2 FQDESV (reference sequence).

At least ten counts were recorded for this clonotype. The J gene is TRBJ1-2, the V gene TRBV28, with TRBD1 as a possible D gene (6 bases). Germline V CDR1 and CDR2: MDHEN, SYDVKM. The V gene lost 7 bases and the J gene lost 7 bases, with 22 bases spanning the gap. The CDR3 has 15 amino acids. CDR3 sequence: CASTRIGRGPGGYTF. The CDR3 DNA reads TGTGCCAGCACTCGGATCGGTCGGGGGCCAGGTGGCTACACCTTC.

J is TRBJ2-1 and V is TRBV6-5; the match to TRBD2 covers 8 bases. The ends lost 1 base at V and 8 bases at J; junction bases unmatched: 10. This CDR3 is built from 16 residues. The germline V gene encodes CDR1 MNHEY and CDR2 SVGAGI. CDR3 sequence: CASSYLTSGPSYEQFF. The CDR3 DNA reads as TGTGCCAGCAGTTACTTAACTAGCGGACCCTCGTATGAGCAGTTCTTC.

This clonotype has ten or more counts. For the CDR3, the DNA is TGTGCCAGCAGCTTGATTGAGGAGGTGAGGGCGGTCCCCTCGAATTTTTATAGCAATCAGCCCCAGCATTTT. Translated, it gives CASSLIEEVRAVPSNFYSNQPQHF. This chain joins TRBV5-4 and TRBJ1-5; no definite D call. V was shortened by 1 base and J by 0 bases, with 35 bases between the two germline ends. The CDR3 length is 24 residues. In germline, CDR1 is SGHNT, CDR2 YYREEE (reference sequence).

This clonotype was observed many times. The rearrangement links TRBV7-2 to TRBJ2-2; TRBD2 matches at 9 bases. This CDR3 region has 16 residues. Trimming at V came to 6 bases and at J to 3 bases, leaving 8 bases not matched to a gene. The germline CDR1 and CDR2 sequences are SGHTA and FQGNSA. The DNA for the CDR3 is TGTGCCAGCAGTTTCGCGGGGGGGCGCGACACCGGGGAGCTGTTTTTT. The encoded protein is CASSFAGGRDTGELFF.

This rearrangement joins TRBV6-6 to TRBJ1-6; maybe TRBD1 (6 bases). Trimming pared 2 bases from V and 6 bases from J, leaving 14 bases between. Germline loops: CDR1 MNHNY, CDR2 SVGAGI (reference sequence). This CDR3 contains 16 residues. This CDR3 is CASSYEGVSPNSPLHF. The CDR3 DNA reads as TGTGCCAGCAGTTACGAGGGGGTATCCCCTAATTCACCCCTCCACTTT.

This clonotype has at least ten counts. The chain uses TRBV14 and TRBJ1-1; D is uncertain. Trimming removed 6 bases from V and 6 bases from J, with 20 bases in between. Germline V gene sequence: CDR1 SGHDN, CDR2 FVKESK. CDR3 length: 15 residues. The CDR3 loop is CASSPGGLAVAEAFF. For the CDR3, the DNA is TGTGCCAGCAGTCCCGGAGGTCTTGCGGTGGCTGAAGCTTTCTTT. Together with reference TRBV14 and TRBJ1-1, the CDR3 gives the full variable domain: EAGVTQFPSHSVIEKGQTVTLRCDPISGHDNLYWYRRVMGKEIKFLLHFVKESKQDESGMPNNRFLAERTGGTYSTLKVQPAELEDSGVYFCASSPGGLAVAEAFFGQGTRLTVV.

This clonotype was found a few times. The chain joins TRBV29-1 to TRBJ2-2; D may be TRBD1 (6 bases). From germline, CDR1 is SQVTM and CDR2 ANQGSEA. This CDR3 region has 13 residues. The V end was cut by 7 bases, the J end by 2 bases, with 11 bases between. CDR3 amino acids: CSATDRNTGELFF. As DNA, the CDR3 is TGCAGCGCGACGGACAGAAACACCGGGGAGCTGTTTTTT.

This clonotype turned up a few times. The V call is TRBV12-3 or TRBV12-4, the J call TRBJ1-5, with unresolved D. This CDR3 has 13 amino acids. V was clipped by 6 bases and J by 3 bases, with 9 bases between them. In nucleotides, the CDR3 is TGTGCCAGCAGATCCAATCCCAATCAGCCCCAGCATTTT. Its translation: CASRSNPNQPQHF.

This clonotype was recorded a few times. The chain couples TRBV6-2 or TRBV6-3 to TRBJ2-5; TRBD2 agrees at 13 bases. Germline CDR1 MNHEY, CDR2 SVGEGT. The CDR3 is made up of 16 amino acids. V gave up 6 bases and J gave up 4 bases; unmatched junction bases: 8. The DNA of the CDR3 is TGTGCCAGCAGCTCCTGGACTAGCGGGAGCCGAGAGACCCAGTACTTC. Encoded protein: CASSSWTSGSRETQYF.

This clonotype was found many times. The rearrangement uses TRBV28 and TRBJ2-1; maybe TRBD2 (6 bases). Trimming cost V 6 bases and J 3 bases, with 18 bases left between them. CDR1 MDHEN and CDR2 SYDVKM come from the germline V gene. The CDR3 is made up of 16 amino acids. The CDR3 sequence: CASSRSGSGRYNEQFF. The CDR3 DNA reads as TGTGCCAGCAGCCGTAGTGGTAGCGGACGCTACAATGAGCAGTTCTTC.

There are many counts of this clonotype. The chain employs TRBV12-3 or TRBV12-4 and TRBJ1-3; 7 nucleotides match TRBD1. The CDR3 is 17 amino acids. J lost 1 base, V lost 2 bases, and 8 bases had no gene match. CDR3 sequence: CASSLSIRGASGNTIYF. The CDR3 DNA is TGTGCCAGCAGTTTATCAATCAGGGGGGCATCTGGAAACACCATATATTTT.

This clonotype was counted only a few times. The chain uses TRBV5-3 and TRBJ2-1; 12 bases are shared with TRBD2. TRBV5-3 is filed as an ORF, its function uncertain. The V and J ends lost 4 bases and 6 bases, in that order; junction bases with no gene match: 11. CDR3 length: 17 residues. The CDR3 region is CARSPRLAGEKCNEQFF. The DNA of the CDR3 is TGTGCCAGAAGCCCACGACTAGCGGGAGAGAAGTGCAATGAGCAGTTCTTC.

The rearrangement uses TRBV11-2 and TRBJ2-6; no firm D call. V was clipped by 5 bases and J by 0 bases, with 5 bases between them. CDR1 and CDR2 from the germline V gene are SGHAT and FQNNGV. The length of the CDR3 is 14 residues. The CDR3 is CASSLSSGANVLTF. CDR3 nucleotides: TGTGCCAGCAGCCTTTCCTCTGGGGCCAACGTCCTGACTTTC.

This clonotype showed up many times. The gene calls are TRBV20-1 and TRBJ2-1, with 7 bases lining up with TRBD2. CDR1 is DFQATT and CDR2 is SNEGSKA in the germline V gene (reference sequence). V lost 3 bases and J lost 9; bases outside the gene matches: 11. The CDR3 has 14 amino acids. CDR3 in amino acids: CSASSRERGPEQFF. CDR3 nucleotide sequence: TGCAGTGCTAGTAGTAGGGAGCGGGGACCTGAGCAGTTCTTC.

This clonotype has at least ten counts. V gene TRBV11-2 combines with J gene TRBJ2-5, with TRBD2 identical over 7 bases. The germline gives CDR1 SGHAT, CDR2 FQNNGV. CDR3 length equals 15 residues. The V and J ends lost 4 bases and 3 bases, in that order; junction bases with no gene match: 8. CDR3 amino acids: CASSSRGREEETQYF. The CDR3 bases are TGTGCCAGCAGCTCAAGAGGTCGGGAGGAAGAGACCCAGTACTTC. Drawing the rest from reference TRBV11-2 and TRBJ2-5, the complete variable domain is EAGVAQSPRYKIIEKRQSVAFWCNPISGHATLYWYQQILGQGPKLLIQFQNNGVVDDSQLPKDRFSAERLKGVDSTLKIQPAKLEDSAVYLCASSSRGREEETQYFGPGTRLLVL.

Concerning this clonotype: An end of the junction differs from the germline gene, which may be a read error. V gene TRBV28 combines with J gene TRBJ2-7; D is ambiguous. Germline-derived CDR1 and CDR2 are MDHEN and SYDVKM. The CDR3 totals 13 residues. DNA for the CDR3: TGTGCCAGCTGTTTTCAGATTCCCTACGAGCAGTACTTC. This encodes CASCFQIPYEQYF.

The chain employs TRBV12-5 and TRBJ2-1; D unclear. The germline gives CDR1 LGHNT, CDR2 FRNRAP. V lost 2 bases and J 4 bases, leaving 6 bases between the germline ends. The CDR3 covers 13 residues. The CDR3 region is CASGLRGYNEQFF. The CDR3 DNA reads as TGTGCTAGTGGTTTGAGAGGTTACAATGAGCAGTTCTTC.

This clonotype has at least ten counts. The genes are TRBV2 and TRBJ2-7; 10 positions match TRBD2. CDR1 SNHLY and CDR2 FYNNEI come from the germline V gene. The CDR3 extends over 14 amino acids. V lost 7 bases, J lost 4 bases, and 7 bases stayed unmatched. CDR3 nucleotide sequence: TGTGCCAGCAACCCGGGACTAGCGAGATACGAGCAGTACTTC. As protein: CASNPGLARYEQYF.

This clonotype has at least ten counts. The chain combines TRBV12-3 or TRBV12-4 with TRBJ1-5; D is perhaps TRBD1 (5 bases). V was shortened by 5 bases and J by 0 bases, with 14 bases between the two germline ends. The CDR3 loop spans 16 amino acids. The CDR3 region has the DNA TGTGCCAGCAGTACGCCCTCAGGGAATAGCAATCAGCCCCAGCATTTT. This sequence encodes CASSTPSGNSNQPQHF.

At least ten counts were recorded for this clonotype. The chain uses TRBV7-2 and TRBJ2-7; 7 nucleotides match TRBD1. Germline V gene sequence: CDR1 SGHTA, CDR2 FQGNSA. CDR3 length: 11 amino acids. V lost 5 bases to trimming and J lost 10 bases; unmatched junction nucleotides: 5. This CDR3 reads CASSLGTEQYF. The CDR3 DNA is TGTGCCAGCAGCCTCGGGACAGAACAGTACTTC. Looking up the rest from reference TRBV7-2 and TRBJ2-7 gives the full variable domain: GAGVSQSPSNKVTEKGKDVELRCDPISGHTALYWYRQSLGQGLEFLIYFQGNSAPDKSGLPSDRFSAERTGGSVSTLTIQRTQQEDSAVYLCASSLGTEQYFGPGTRLTVT.

This clonotype appeared many times. The V call is TRBV7-9, the J call TRBJ1-5; 7 bases align to TRBD1. J gave up 1 base and V 5 bases, and 5 bases lay outside the gene matches. Germline V gives CDR1 SEHNR, CDR2 FQNEAQ (reference sequence). The CDR3 consists of 15 residues. CDR3 nucleotides: TGTGCCAGCAGCGCCGGACAGGACAGCAATCAGCCCCAGCATTTT. Translating gives CASSAGQDSNQPQHF.

This clonotype was found a few times. The V gene is TRBV7-6, the J gene TRBJ2-2; D may be TRBD1 (5 bases). Germline assignment: CDR1 SGHVS and CDR2 FNYEAQ. Trimming removed 3 bases at V and 8 bases at J, with 16 bases between. The CDR3 covers 15 residues. This chain's CDR3 is CASSLGLRGSGELFF. The CDR3, as DNA: TGTGCCAGCAGCTTGGGCCTTAGGGGTTCTGGGGAGCTGTTTTTT.

The J gene is TRBJ2-6, the V gene TRBV20-1, with D uncertain. This CDR3 comprises 15 residues. Germline CDR1 DFQATT, CDR2 SNEGSKA (reference sequence). V lost 0 bases and J lost 0, with 6 bases in between. This chain's CDR3 is CSARDYSSGANVLTF. For the CDR3, the DNA is TGCAGTGCTAGAGATTACTCCTCTGGGGCCAACGTCCTGACTTTC.